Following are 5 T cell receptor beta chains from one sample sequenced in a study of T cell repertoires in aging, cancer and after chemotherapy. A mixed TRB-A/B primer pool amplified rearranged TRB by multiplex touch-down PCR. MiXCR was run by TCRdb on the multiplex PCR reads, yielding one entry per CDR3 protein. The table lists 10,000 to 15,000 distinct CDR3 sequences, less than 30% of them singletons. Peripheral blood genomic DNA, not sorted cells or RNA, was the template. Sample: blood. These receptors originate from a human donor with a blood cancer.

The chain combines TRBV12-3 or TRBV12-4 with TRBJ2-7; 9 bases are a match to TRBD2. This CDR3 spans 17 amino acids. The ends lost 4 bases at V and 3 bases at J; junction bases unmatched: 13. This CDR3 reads CASSSTSGTSRVYEQYF. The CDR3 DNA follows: TGTGCCAGCAGTTCTACCTCCGGGACTAGCCGTGTCTACGAGCAGTACTTC.

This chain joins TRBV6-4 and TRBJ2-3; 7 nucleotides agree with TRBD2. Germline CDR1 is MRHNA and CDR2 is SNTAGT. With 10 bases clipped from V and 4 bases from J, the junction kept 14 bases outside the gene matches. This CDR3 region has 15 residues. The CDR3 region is CAIKRASGGPDTQYF. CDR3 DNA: TGTGCCATCAAGAGGGCTAGCGGTGGCCCAGATACGCAGTATTTT.

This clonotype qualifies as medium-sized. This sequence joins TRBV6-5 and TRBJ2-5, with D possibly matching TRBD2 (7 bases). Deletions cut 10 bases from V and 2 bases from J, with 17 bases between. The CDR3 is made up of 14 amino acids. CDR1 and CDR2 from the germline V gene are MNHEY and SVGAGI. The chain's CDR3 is CATAWEGTQETQYF. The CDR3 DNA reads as TGTGCCACTGCTTGGGAGGGGACACAAGAGACCCAGTACTTC.

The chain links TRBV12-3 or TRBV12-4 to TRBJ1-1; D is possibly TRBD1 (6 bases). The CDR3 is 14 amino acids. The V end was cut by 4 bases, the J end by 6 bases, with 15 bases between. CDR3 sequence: CASSSQGFGPEAFF. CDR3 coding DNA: TGTGCCAGCAGTTCCCAGGGGTTTGGACCTGAAGCTTTCTTT.

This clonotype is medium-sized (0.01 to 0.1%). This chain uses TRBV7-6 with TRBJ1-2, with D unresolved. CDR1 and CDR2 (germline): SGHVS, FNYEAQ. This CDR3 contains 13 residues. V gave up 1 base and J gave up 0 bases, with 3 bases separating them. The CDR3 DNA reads TGTGCCAGCAGCTTAGAACCTAACTATGGCTACACCTTC. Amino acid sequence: CASSLEPNYGYTF.